Listed here are 32 T cell receptor beta chains from one sample, sequenced in a study of blood T cell repertoires in COVID-19. The method was immunoSEQ multiplex PCR; TCRdb's version includes in-frame clones alone and lacks a portion of them. The sample holds a few hundred thousand clones; more than 70% are singletons and the top ten take roughly 13%. The sample consisted of peripheral blood. The receptors here all came from a woman in her forties or fifties with COVID-19, enrolled during active disease.

This clone was seen just once. The CDR3 DNA reads TGTGCCAGCAGTTCAGCAGGGTTCACAGATACGCAGTATTTT. Amino acid sequence: CASSSAGFTDTQYF. The chain uses TRBV6-5 and TRBJ2-3; a possible D gene is TRBD1 (5 bases). Germline V CDR1 and CDR2: MNHEY, SVGAGI. The CDR3 is 14 amino acids. V was shortened by 4 bases and J by 2 bases, with 10 bases between the two germline ends.

V is TRBV9 and J is TRBJ2-3; TRBD2 might be the D (6 bases). The CDR3 runs 14 residues. CDR1 and CDR2 (germline): SGDLS, YYNGEE. Trimming removed 5 bases from V and 0 bases from J, with 10 bases in between. Here the CDR3 DNA reads TGTGCCAGCAGTTCCGGGAGTAGCACAGATACGCAGTATTTT. It yields the protein CASSSGSSTDTQYF.

The chain recombines TRBV5-1 with TRBJ1-1; 10 bases agree with TRBD1. V shed 3 bases, J shed 0 bases, and the junction held 5 bases outside the gene matches. The length of the CDR3 is 16 residues. Looked up from germline, CDR1 is SGHRS and CDR2 is YFSETQ. The CDR3 coding sequence is TGCGCCAGCAGCTGGGGACAGGGGATAATGAACACTGAAGCTTTCTTT. It is translated as CASSWGQGIMNTEAFF.

This chain connects TRBV4-2 to TRBJ1-1, with 9 bases that match TRBD1. The CDR3 length is 22 residues. V dropped 7 bases and J dropped 2; count of bases not matched to a gene: 29. Germline lookup yields CDR1 LGHNA and CDR2 YNFKEQ. DNA of the CDR3: TGTGCCAGCACCGCGGGACAGGGCTTGGAATTAGTCGGATACGGGGATAACACTGAAGCTTTCTTT. Encoded protein: CASTAGQGLELVGYGDNTEAFF.

The rearrangement links TRBV5-1 to TRBJ2-1, with TRBD2 as a possible D gene (6 bases). CDR1 and CDR2 (germline): SGHRS, YFSETQ. Trimming shortened V by 2 bases and J by 3 bases, and 15 bases separated the two germline ends. CDR3 length equals 16 residues. CDR3 nucleotides: TGCGCCAGCAGCTTAGGTCCGGGCGGGGACTACAATGAGCAGTTCTTC. It codes for CASSLGPGGDYNEQFF.

The chain has TRBV5-4 and TRBJ2-7; perhaps TRBD1 as D (5 bases). Trimming removed 3 bases at V and 4 bases at J, with 11 bases between. This CDR3 spans 13 amino acids. Per the germline V gene, CDR1 is SGHNT and CDR2 is YYREEE (reference sequence). The chain's CDR3 is CASSSADSYEQYF. CDR3 coding DNA: TGTGCCAGCAGCTCGGCCGACAGTTACGAGCAGTACTTC.

This clone has only one observation. The chain carries TRBV30 and TRBJ1-2; D call uncertain. CDR1 and CDR2 from the germline V gene are GTSNPN and SVGIG (reference sequence). Trimming removed 4 bases from V and 7 bases from J, with 22 bases in between. The length of the CDR3 is 15 residues. The CDR3 loop is CAWNWARRSVGGYTF. For the CDR3, the DNA is TGTGCCTGGAACTGGGCTCGGAGGTCGGTAGGTGGCTACACCTTC.

This clone showed up just once. The V call is TRBV7-8, the J call TRBJ2-6; TRBD1 aligns across 9 bases. The germline V gene has CDR1 SGHVS and CDR2 FQNEAQ. Trimming at V came to 5 bases and at J to 0 bases, leaving 5 bases not matched to a gene. This CDR3 has 17 amino acids. CDR3 coding DNA: TGTGCCAGCAGCCCGACAGGGGGGAGCTCTGGGGCCAACGTCCTGACTTTC. This encodes CASSPTGGSSGANVLTF.

This chain links TRBV5-1 with TRBJ2-3; D remains unclear. Germline V gene data show CDR1 as SGHRS and CDR2 as YFSETQ. This CDR3 is built from 19 residues. V lost 4 bases and J lost 2, with 26 bases in between. The CDR3, as DNA: TGCGCCAGCAGCCCTCAAGTTAGAGACGACTTACTCCCCACAGATACGCAGTATTTT. Translating it yields CASSPQVRDDLLPTDTQYF. Filled out from reference TRBV5-1 and TRBJ2-3, the complete variable domain reads KAGVTQTPRYLIKTRGQQVTLSCSPISGHRSVSWYQQTPGQGLQFLFEYFSETQRNKGNFPGRFSGRQFSNSRSEMNVSTLELGDSALYLCASSPQVRDDLLPTDTQYFGPGTRLTVL.

The genes are TRBV21-1 and TRBJ2-3; the table's D call of TRBD2 was not tested on the DNA. TRBV21-1 is shown as a pseudogene. The CDR3 runs to 16 residues. CDR3 sequence (DNA): TGTGCCAGCAGCAGAACCCGGGACTCACCCACAGATACGCAGTATTTT. Amino acid sequence: CASSRTRDSPTDTQYF.

The J gene is TRBJ1-2, the V gene TRBV10-3, with D possibly matching TRBD1 (5 bases). Deletions cut 0 bases from V and 4 bases from J, with 12 bases between. CDR1 and CDR2 from the germline V gene are ENHRY and SYGVKD. CDR3 length: 15 residues. The CDR3 here is CAISESGGSGYGYTF. The CDR3 DNA follows: TGTGCCATCAGTGAGTCGGGGGGGTCGGGCTATGGCTACACCTTC.

The CDR3 DNA follows: TGTGCCAGTAGTACAGGGATCACCGGGGAGCTGTTTTTT. It encodes CASSTGITGELFF. The chain carries TRBV19 and TRBJ2-2, with a tentative D call TRBD1 (5 bases). Germline CDR1 reads LNHDA; CDR2 reads SQIVND (reference sequence). The CDR3 has 13 residues. Trimming stripped 4 bases from V and 4 bases from J, with 7 bases between.

Concerning this clone itself: Sequence at one end of the junction differs from germline and may be a read error. This sequence joins TRBV29-1 and TRBJ1-2, with TRBD1 identical over 7 bases. CDR3 size: 12 residues. Germline CDR1 SQVTM, CDR2 ANQGSEA. CDR3 region: CSVWVEGGQVFF. The CDR3 coding sequence is TGCAGCGTTTGGGTTGAGGGAGGACAGGTCTTCTTC.

This chain connects TRBV2 to TRBJ2-6; the D is unclear. V was shortened by 7 bases and J by 2 bases, with 3 bases between the two germline ends. The CDR3 loop spans 12 amino acids. CDR1 is SNHLY and CDR2 is FYNNEI in the germline V gene. The CDR3 DNA reads TGTGCCAGCACGGCTGGGGCCAACGTCCTGACTTTC. Its protein is CASTAGANVLTF.

The rearrangement uses TRBV5-8 and TRBJ2-7; D is possibly TRBD1 (5 bases). Germline V lookup: CDR1 SGHTS, CDR2 YDEGEE. Trimming took off 2 bases at V and 4 bases at J, with 19 bases between the two ends. The CDR3 spans 16 residues. This chain's CDR3 is CASSFSFATATYEQYF. The CDR3 DNA sequence: TGTGCCAGCAGCTTTTCTTTTGCGACAGCTACTTACGAGCAGTACTTC.

This clone came up once. The rearrangement joins TRBV6-1 to TRBJ2-2; TRBD2 might be the D (6 bases). V shed 4 bases and J shed 2 bases, with 11 bases lying between them. This CDR3 region has 15 residues. CDR1 and CDR2 (germline): MNHNS, SASEGT. CDR3 loop: CASSGAGTNTGELFF. The CDR3 DNA reads as TGTGCCAGCAGTGGAGCCGGGACTAACACCGGGGAGCTGTTTTTT.

The CDR3 region has the DNA TGTGCCAGCAGACGACTGAGCAACAATGAGCAGTTCTTC. This sequence encodes CASRRLSNNEQFF. The chain recombines TRBV12-3 or TRBV12-4 with TRBJ2-1; D not certain. The CDR3 spans 13 residues. V was pared by 6 bases and J by 5 bases, with 11 bases between.

This clone appeared a few times. The sample has other DNA sequences that encode this CDR3 too. The rearrangement uses TRBV5-1 and TRBJ1-1, with D unresolved. Germline V lookup: CDR1 SGHRS, CDR2 YFSETQ. CDR3 size: 13 residues. V was trimmed by 2 bases and J by 1 base, leaving 6 bases between them. The CDR3 protein is CASSFGGNTEAFF. Written as DNA, the CDR3 is TGCGCCAGCAGCTTTGGAGGGAACACTGAAGCTTTCTTT.

This clone was counted once. V usage is TRBV27 and J usage is TRBJ2-3; 10 bases are a match to TRBD1. The CDR3 has 15 amino acids. V dropped 7 bases and J dropped 4; count of bases not matched to a gene: 8. The V gene's germline CDR1 is MNHEY and CDR2 SMNVEV (reference sequence). The chain's CDR3 is CASKRGQGKSDTQYF. CDR3 DNA: TGTGCCAGCAAAAGGGGACAGGGGAAGTCAGATACGCAGTATTTT.

The chain recombines TRBV6-1 with TRBJ1-2; D not resolved. CDR3 length equals 13 residues. Trimming removed 3 bases at V and 5 bases at J, with 10 bases between. Looked up from germline, CDR1 is MNHNS and CDR2 is SASEGT. This chain's CDR3 is CASSERGEYGYTF. CDR3 nucleotides: TGTGCCAGCAGTGAGCGGGGAGAATATGGCTACACCTTC.

The count of this clone is one. The V and J genes are TRBV1 and TRBJ2-5; TRBD2, as called in the table, went unchecked against the DNA. TRBV1 is assigned pseudogene status. This CDR3 contains 18 residues. The DNA of the CDR3 is TGCACCAGCAGCCAAATCCCCCCGGGACTAGCAGCCCAAGAGACCCAGTACTTC. It yields the protein CTSSQIPPGLAAQETQYF.

This clone was detected a few times. V usage is TRBV6-5 and J usage is TRBJ2-7; possibly TRBD1 for D (6 bases). This CDR3 spans 15 amino acids. Germline CDR1 is MNHEY and CDR2 is SVGAGI. V dropped 3 bases and J dropped 6 bases, with 18 bases sitting between them. In DNA, the CDR3 is TGTGCCAGCAGTTATAAGGGGGTTAAGGGGATCGAGCAGTACTTC. Its protein is CASSYKGVKGIEQYF.

The chain carries TRBV11-2 and TRBJ2-7; perhaps TRBD1 as D (6 bases). Germline-derived CDR1 and CDR2 are SGHAT and FQNNGV. V shed 1 base and J shed 3 bases, with 10 bases lying between them. The CDR3 is made up of 14 amino acids. CDR3 in amino acids: CASSLGGGYYEQYF. For the CDR3, the DNA is TGTGCCAGCAGCTTAGGAGGGGGTTACTACGAGCAGTACTTC.

This sequence joins TRBV12-3 or TRBV12-4 and TRBJ2-1; D perhaps matches TRBD2 (6 bases). The CDR3 runs 13 residues. Trimming shortened V by 10 bases and J by 8 bases, and 18 bases separated the two germline ends. The CDR3 sequence is CATSLGRLDEQFF. The CDR3, as DNA: TGTGCCACCTCCCTAGGGAGGTTGGATGAGCAGTTCTTC.

This clone was recorded only once. The chain joins TRBV2 to TRBJ2-7; weak D call: TRBD1 (6 bases). Per the germline V gene, CDR1 is SNHLY and CDR2 is FYNNEI. The germline V and J ends were trimmed by 7 bases and 5 bases, with 12 bases remaining between them. This CDR3 region has 12 residues. CDR3 sequence (DNA): TGTGCCAGCACTTGGACAGCCCACGAGCAGTACTTC. This codes for CASTWTAHEQYF.

This sequence joins TRBV12-5 and TRBJ1-2; tentatively, D is TRBD1 (5 bases). Trimming left V 5 bases short and J 8 bases short, with 21 bases between. The CDR3 spans 15 residues. Germline V CDR1 and CDR2: LGHNT, FRNRAP. CDR3 in amino acids: CASGPGTFLKGGYTF. The DNA of the CDR3 is TGTGCTAGTGGTCCCGGGACTTTCCTAAAGGGAGGCTACACCTTC.

V and J are TRBV14 and TRBJ2-3; no clear D. The germline V gene has CDR1 SGHDN and CDR2 FVKESK. This CDR3 region has 17 residues. V was clipped by 3 bases and J by 0 bases, with 16 bases between them. In nucleotides, the CDR3 is TGTGCCAGCAGCCACCTCGCAAAACCTATGAGCACAGATACGCAGTATTTT. Amino acid sequence: CASSHLAKPMSTDTQYF.

A remark on this clone: Within the sample, other DNA sequences also encode this same CDR3. The rearrangement links TRBV11-3 to TRBJ1-1, with D tentatively TRBD1 (6 bases). Trimming cost V 1 base and J 4 bases, with 7 bases left between them. This CDR3 region has 13 residues. Looked up from germline, CDR1 is SGHNT and CDR2 is YENEEA. The CDR3 region has the DNA TGTGCCAGCAGCTTAGGCAGGGGCACTGAAGCTTTCTTT. Its protein is CASSLGRGTEAFF.

The chain couples TRBV3-1 (or the pseudogene TRBV3-2) to TRBJ1-1; the D is unclear. This CDR3 spans 14 amino acids. V dropped 4 bases and J dropped 4 bases, with 13 bases sitting between them. The germline gives CDR1 LGHDT, CDR2 YNNKEL (reference sequence). Here the CDR3 DNA reads TGTGCCAGCAGCCGGCCGGGGTCGGTCACTGAAGCTTTCTTT. Its translation: CASSRPGSVTEAFF.

The chain uses TRBV14 and TRBJ2-3; 11 bases line up with TRBD2. This CDR3 is built from 16 residues. With 3 bases clipped from V and 2 bases from J, the junction kept 4 bases outside the gene matches. Germline lookup yields CDR1 SGHDN and CDR2 FVKESK. As DNA, the CDR3 is TGTGCCAGCAGCCACCTAGCGGGGGGACTCACAGATACGCAGTATTTT. Residues: CASSHLAGGLTDTQYF.

The chain has TRBV18 and TRBJ2-1; D is possibly TRBD1 (6 bases). This CDR3 is built from 17 residues. The V gene's germline CDR1 is KGHSH and CDR2 LQKENI. The V gene lost 2 bases and the J gene lost 4 bases, with 18 bases spanning the gap. In nucleotides, the CDR3 is TGTGCCAGCTCACCAAGAAACTGGGCAGGGGATTACAATGAGCAGTTCTTC. Residues: CASSPRNWAGDYNEQFF.

The chain links TRBV24-1 to TRBJ1-5; 8 bases agree with TRBD1. Germline CDR1 reads KGHDR; CDR2 reads SFDVKD. This CDR3 region has 14 residues. The V segment lost 6 bases and the J segment 7 bases; nucleotides outside the gene matches: 7. This CDR3 reads CATSIQGVGQPQHF. The CDR3 coding sequence is TGTGCCACCAGTATACAGGGGGTGGGCCAGCCCCAGCATTTT.